The 16 T cell receptor beta chains listed next were all sequenced from one sample in a study of graft-versus-host responses after intestinal transplantation. Assay: immunoSEQ multiplex PCR; the TCRdb copy retains only in-frame clones and omits some. The table lists over 100,000 clones, roughly 93% of them singletons. No antigen has been identified for these receptors. This specimen was unstimulated CD8+ T cells sorted from spleen or lymph node cells, taken before transplant. Receptors originate from a human donor who was the organ donor for an intestinal transplant.

The chain uses TRBV2 and TRBJ2-1, with TRBD2 matching over 9 bases. This CDR3 comprises 20 residues. From germline, CDR1 is SNHLY and CDR2 FYNNEI. The ends lost 2 bases at V and 7 bases at J; junction bases unmatched: 21. CDR3 residues: CASSEYSATSGMDYGNEQFF. The CDR3 region has the DNA TGTGCCAGCAGTGAATATAGTGCGACTAGCGGCATGGACTATGGGAATGAGCAGTTCTTC.

The rearrangement links TRBV29-1 to TRBJ2-2; D perhaps matches TRBD1 (5 bases). The V end lost 6 bases, the J end lost 0 bases, and 8 bases lay between the germline ends. The CDR3 has 13 amino acids. Per germline, CDR1 SQVTM and CDR2 ANQGSEA. CDR3 bases: TGCAGCGTCGCACAGGCGAACACCGGGGAGCTGTTTTTT. Amino acids: CSVAQANTGELFF.

The rearrangement uses TRBV7-2 and TRBJ2-2, with 7 bases that match TRBD2. Germline CDR1 and CDR2: SGHTA and FQGNSA. V lost 5 bases, J lost 5 bases, and 8 bases stayed unmatched. This CDR3 comprises 15 residues. This CDR3 is CASSLGLDGTGELFF. Here the CDR3 DNA reads TGTGCCAGCAGCCTTGGACTAGATGGGACCGGGGAGCTGTTTTTT. Filled out from reference TRBV7-2 and TRBJ2-2, the complete variable domain reads GAGVSQSPSNKVTEKGKDVELRCDPISGHTALYWYRQSLGQGLEFLIYFQGNSAPDKSGLPSDRFSAERTGGSVSTLTIQRTQQEDSAVYLCASSLGLDGTGELFFGEGSRLTVL.

The J gene is TRBJ2-5, the V gene TRBV5-4, with 15 bases fitting TRBD2. The J call is in doubt because the DNA end fits TRBJ2-7 better. CDR1 and CDR2 (germline): SGHNT, YYREEE (reference sequence). The CDR3 sequence is 16 residues long. CDR3 nucleotides: TGTGCCAGCAGCCCAGGACTAGCGGGAGGGGGTAACGAGCAGTACTTC. Translated, it gives CASSPGLAGGGNEQYF.

The V and J genes are TRBV18 and TRBJ2-4, with D unresolved. From germline, CDR1 is KGHSH and CDR2 LQKENI. Trimming stripped 1 base from V and 2 bases from J, with 12 bases between. This CDR3 has 16 residues. This CDR3 reads CASSPRLGLPKNIQYF. For the CDR3, the DNA is TGTGCCAGCTCACCACGTCTCGGGCTCCCCAAAAACATTCAGTACTTC.

V gene TRBV6-5 combines with J gene TRBJ2-7, with D uncertain. The length of the CDR3 is 15 residues. Germline lookup yields CDR1 MNHEY and CDR2 SVGAGI. V was clipped by 0 bases and J by 0 bases, with 9 bases between them. The CDR3, as DNA: TGTGCCAGCAGTTACTCGATGTACAGCTCCTACGAGCAGTACTTC. Amino acids: CASSYSMYSSYEQYF.

This rearrangement joins TRBV6-1 to TRBJ2-3, with TRBD2 matching over 8 bases. V lost 1 base, J lost 2 bases, and 11 bases stayed unmatched. The CDR3 totals 18 residues. Germline CDR1 and CDR2: MNHNS and SASEGT. CDR3: CASSEGSPRRGDTDTQYF. Here the CDR3 DNA reads TGTGCCAGCAGTGAAGGCAGCCCACGGCGGGGGGACACAGATACGCAGTATTTT.

The V gene is TRBV5-6, the J gene TRBJ2-1; D may be TRBD2 (6 bases). V was shortened by 0 bases and J by 2 bases, with 9 bases between the two germline ends. This CDR3 has 15 residues. The germline gives CDR1 SGHDT, CDR2 YYEEEE. CDR3 bases: TGTGCCAGCAGCTTGGGGGGGAGGACCTACAATGAGCAGTTCTTC. As protein: CASSLGGRTYNEQFF.

The V call is TRBV4-1, the J call TRBJ2-2; weak D call: TRBD2 (5 bases). The V end was cut by 4 bases, the J end by 7 bases, with 13 bases between. This CDR3 has 14 residues. Germline assignment: CDR1 MGHRA and CDR2 YSYEKL. DNA of the CDR3: TGCGCCAGCAGCCTCGGGATATGGGACGGGGAGCTGTTTTTT. It translates to CASSLGIWDGELFF.

The chain has TRBV19 and TRBJ1-2; D not resolved. The CDR3 has 13 residues. With 7 bases removed from V and 5 bases from J, the gap between germline ends came to 14 bases. CDR1 is LNHDA and CDR2 is SQIVND in the germline V gene (reference sequence). The CDR3 DNA sequence: TGTGCCAGTACCCCCGGACGGTTGTATGGCTACACCTTC. This encodes CASTPGRLYGYTF.

The chain is built from TRBV27 and TRBJ2-3; 8 bases align to TRBD2. Germline V lookup: CDR1 MNHEY, CDR2 SMNVEV (reference sequence). This CDR3 has 15 amino acids. V lost 6 bases, J lost 0 bases, and 5 bases stayed unmatched. Here the CDR3 DNA reads TGTGCCAGCAGATCGCTAGCGGGTAGCACAGATACGCAGTATTTT. It is translated as CASRSLAGSTDTQYF.

The chain has TRBV5-1 and TRBJ1-2, with D perhaps matching TRBD1 (6 bases). V was clipped by 10 bases and J by 3 bases, with 22 bases between them. Per germline, CDR1 SGHRS and CDR2 YFSETQ. There are 15 residues in the CDR3. As DNA, the CDR3 is TGCGCCGGGGGCGCCCGGGGGGAAGAGTACTATGGCTACACCTTC. As protein: CAGGARGEEYYGYTF.

V gene TRBV7-6 combines with J gene TRBJ2-5; D not resolved. With the DNA end fitting TRBJ2-7 better, the J assignment may be wrong. The CDR3 sequence is 13 residues long. Germline CDR1 and CDR2: SGHVS and FNYEAQ. The CDR3 DNA reads TGTGCCAGCAGCTTAGCGCCAACCTACGAGCAGTACTTC. Amino acid sequence: CASSLAPTYEQYF.

CDR3 in amino acids: CASSQVMSGGYEQYF. The CDR3 DNA is TGCGCCAGCAGCCAAGTAATGTCAGGGGGCTACGAGCAGTACTTC. The chain combines TRBV4-1 with TRBJ2-7, with 7 bases identical to TRBD1. This CDR3 comprises 15 residues. With 1 base clipped from V and 3 bases from J, the junction kept 6 bases outside the gene matches. CDR1 and CDR2 from the germline V gene are MGHRA and YSYEKL.

The CDR3 coding sequence is TGTGCCAGTAGTATAGATGTAGCGGGACATTACAATGAGCAGTTCTTC. Encoded protein: CASSIDVAGHYNEQFF. The chain has TRBV19 and TRBJ2-1; TRBD2 matches 8 bases. Looked up from germline, CDR1 is LNHDA and CDR2 is SQIVND (reference sequence). With V trimmed by 0 bases and J by 4 bases, 5 bases remained unmatched. The CDR3 totals 16 residues.

This clone appeared a few times. This chain joins TRBV4-1 and TRBJ2-7, with 7 bases lining up with TRBD2. Unmatched junction bases numbered 6, after V lost 0 bases and J lost 1 base. Germline V gene sequence: CDR1 MGHRA, CDR2 YSYEKL. The CDR3 has 16 amino acids. The CDR3 spells CASSQDSLAVSYEQYF. The CDR3 region has the DNA TGCGCCAGCAGCCAAGATAGTCTAGCGGTATCCTACGAGCAGTACTTC.